A single sample gave rise to the 17 T cell receptor beta chains below, sequenced in a study of blood T cell repertoires in COVID-19. Measured with immunoSEQ multiplex PCR; TCRdb has only the in-frame clones, and not every one. The sample holds about 63,000 clones, approximately 80% seen once. The sample consisted of peripheral blood. The receptors come from a woman older than 75 with acute or convalescent COVID-19.

This rearrangement joins TRBV3-1 (or the pseudogene TRBV3-2) to TRBJ1-2; no clear D gene. CDR3 length: 14 amino acids. V shed 1 base and J shed 1 base, with 7 bases lying between them. Germline V gene sequence: CDR1 LGHDT, CDR2 YNNKEL (reference sequence). This CDR3 is CASSQVNSNYGYTF. The DNA for the CDR3 is TGTGCCAGCAGCCAAGTTAACAGTAACTATGGCTACACCTTC.

With respect to this clone: Distinct nucleotide sequences in the sample also encode this CDR3. The J gene is TRBJ2-5, the V gene TRBV14, with 15 bases lining up with TRBD2. With V trimmed by 3 bases and J by 4 bases, 0 bases remained unmatched. From germline, CDR1 is SGHDN and CDR2 FVKESK. This CDR3 has 15 residues. CDR3 residues: CASSQGLAGGETQYF. CDR3 DNA sequence: TGTGCCAGCAGCCAGGGACTAGCGGGAGGAGAGACCCAGTACTTC.

This clone showed up just a few times. The chain links TRBV30 to TRBJ1-6, with D tentatively TRBD1 (5 bases). CDR3 length: 15 amino acids. V lost 3 bases and J 5 bases, leaving 14 bases between the germline ends. CDR1 is GTSNPN, CDR2 SVGIG, per germline (reference sequence). CDR3 sequence reads: CAWRARQWDNSPLHF. The DNA of the CDR3 is TGTGCCTGGAGAGCCCGACAGTGGGATAATTCACCCCTCCACTTT.

V is TRBV11-1 and J is TRBJ2-7, with 7 bases aligning to TRBD1. Per the germline V gene, CDR1 is SGHAT and CDR2 is FQDESV (reference sequence). The CDR3 runs to 15 residues. V dropped 6 bases and J dropped 0; count of bases not matched to a gene: 8. CDR3 nucleotide sequence: TGTGCCAGCAGTTCCGACAGGGATCTCTCCTACGAGCAGTACTTC. As protein: CASSSDRDLSYEQYF.

In nucleotides, the CDR3 is TGTGCCAGTAGTCGGGGTATTAACTATGGCTACACCTTC. It specifies CASSRGINYGYTF. The chain uses TRBV19 and TRBJ1-2, with no clear D. Germline V gives CDR1 LNHDA, CDR2 SQIVND (reference sequence). CDR3 length: 13 residues. The V gene lost 5 bases and the J gene lost 1 base, with 8 bases spanning the gap.

This clone has a handful of counts. V gene TRBV7-2 combines with J gene TRBJ2-7; 8 bases align to TRBD1. With V trimmed by 5 bases and J by 0 bases, 3 bases remained unmatched. The CDR3 sequence is 14 residues long. From germline, CDR1 is SGHTA and CDR2 FQGNSA. CDR3 DNA sequence: TGTGCCAGCAGCAGGGACAGGAGCTCCTACGAGCAGTACTTC. Amino acid sequence: CASSRDRSSYEQYF.

The gene calls are TRBV6-6 and TRBJ2-1; a possible D gene is TRBD2 (6 bases). The germline gives CDR1 MNHNY, CDR2 SVGAGI (reference sequence). The CDR3 is made up of 19 amino acids. Trimming cost V 5 bases and J 0 bases, with 23 bases left between them. The CDR3 sequence: CASSLAPLNSGSSYNEQFF. CDR3 DNA sequence: TGTGCCAGCAGTCTAGCTCCTCTTAATAGCGGTAGCTCCTACAATGAGCAGTTCTTC.

This sequence joins TRBV30 and TRBJ2-7; TRBD1 agrees at 8 bases. The length of the CDR3 is 14 residues. The J segment lost 6 bases and the V segment lost 0 bases, leaving 7 bases of the junction unmatched. Germline CDR1 reads GTSNPN; CDR2 reads SVGIG (reference sequence). CDR3 nucleotide sequence: TGTGCCTGGAGTGTACCCTTGACAGGGGCCGAGCAGTACTTC. It yields the protein CAWSVPLTGAEQYF.

There are a few counts of this clone. The chain carries TRBV6-5 and TRBJ1-1; TRBD1 is a possible D gene (6 bases). V was cut by 6 bases and J by 0 bases, with 14 bases left in between. Germline CDR1 and CDR2: MNHEY and SVGAGI. CDR3 length: 15 residues. CDR3 region: CASRKWGHMNTEAFF. CDR3 DNA: TGTGCCAGCAGAAAGTGGGGACACATGAACACTGAAGCTTTCTTT.

The chain couples TRBV27 to TRBJ2-1, with D unresolved. The ends were cut back, 6 bases at V and 4 bases at J, with 4 bases in the middle. Germline loops: CDR1 MNHEY, CDR2 SMNVEV (reference sequence). The CDR3 sequence is 11 residues long. This CDR3 reads CASSLYNEQFF. The CDR3 DNA sequence: TGTGCCAGCAGCTTGTACAATGAGCAGTTCTTC.

The chain employs TRBV2 and TRBJ2-2; TRBD2 agrees at 7 bases. From germline, CDR1 is SNHLY and CDR2 FYNNEI. V lost 6 bases, J lost 5 bases, and 12 bases stayed unmatched. The CDR3 totals 16 residues. Here the CDR3 reads CASRFRTSGGTGELFF. The CDR3 nucleotides read TGTGCCAGCAGATTTCGGACTAGTGGTGGGACCGGGGAGCTGTTTTTT.

The V call is TRBV7-9, the J call TRBJ2-3, with 13 bases identical to TRBD2. The CDR3 totals 19 residues. Germline lookup yields CDR1 SEHNR and CDR2 FQNEAQ (reference sequence). V dropped 2 bases and J dropped 0; count of bases not matched to a gene: 8. This CDR3 reads CASSLFQGLAGTSTDTQYF. Here the CDR3 DNA reads TGTGCCAGCAGCTTATTCCAGGGACTAGCGGGAACTAGCACAGATACGCAGTATTTT.

The chain joins TRBV18 to TRBJ2-7; 11 positions match TRBD2. The length of the CDR3 is 15 residues. Trimming at V came to 6 bases and at J to 2 bases, leaving 6 bases not matched to a gene. Germline CDR1 reads KGHSH; CDR2 reads LQKENI. DNA of the CDR3: TGTGCCAGCTCGCCTACTAGCGGGGGTACCTACGAGCAGTACTTC. It yields the protein CASSPTSGGTYEQYF. The entire variable domain, with the rest obtained from reference TRBV18 and TRBJ2-7, is as follows: NAGVMQNPRHLVRRRGQEARLRCSPMKGHSHVYWYRQLPEEGLKFMVYLQKENIIDESGMPKERFSAEFPKEGPSILRIQQVVRGDSAAYFCASSPTSGGTYEQYFGPGTRLTVT.

The chain links TRBV5-1 to TRBJ2-1; 10 bases map to TRBD2. The CDR3 is made up of 17 amino acids. The germline CDR1 and CDR2 sequences are SGHRS and YFSETQ. The ends lost 0 bases at V and 5 bases at J; junction bases unmatched: 8. The CDR3 sequence is CASSLALGGLADNEQFF. In DNA form, the CDR3 reads TGCGCCAGCAGCTTGGCCTTAGGAGGACTAGCGGACAATGAGCAGTTCTTC.

The chain joins TRBV27 to TRBJ1-2, with TRBD1 matching 10 bases. Per germline, CDR1 MNHEY and CDR2 SMNVEV (reference sequence). The CDR3 has 14 residues. V lost 5 bases to trimming and J lost 2 bases; unmatched junction nucleotides: 2. DNA of the CDR3: TGTGCCAGCAGTCGGACAGGGGGAAACTATGGCTACACCTTC. It encodes CASSRTGGNYGYTF.

The chain is built from TRBV6-2 or TRBV6-3 and TRBJ2-1; D call uncertain. CDR3 length: 12 residues. Germline CDR1 MNHEY, CDR2 SVGEGT. V was trimmed by 3 bases and J by 6 bases, leaving 6 bases between them. As DNA, the CDR3 is TGTGCCAGCAGTTATCACGGCAATGAGCAGTTCTTC. Protein product: CASSYHGNEQFF.

The gene calls are TRBV18 and TRBJ2-7; TRBD1 matches 7 bases. The junction had 17 bases not matched to a gene; V was cut back by 5 bases and J by 7 bases. This CDR3 comprises 16 residues. Per germline, CDR1 KGHSH and CDR2 LQKENI. Written as DNA, the CDR3 is TGTGCCAGCTCAAGGGACAGAGGGCTAGTTCCTGGGGAGCAGTACTTC. Translating it yields CASSRDRGLVPGEQYF.